One and the same sample provided the 4 T cell receptor beta chains below, sequenced in a study of low-dose radiotherapy and immunotherapy resistance in tumors. With TRAV- and TRBV-specific primers, first-strand cDNA was made, covering the alpha and beta chains. TCR amplification involved 15 to 25 PCR cycles with a constant-region primer and V-primer adapter. Using its own MiXCR run on the reads, TCRdb lists one record per CDR3 protein. The sample contains about 39,000 distinct CDR3 sequences, under 25% of which appear only once. As for time point: after trial treatment. Treatment meaning: LDRT plus nivolumab, ipilimumab, low-dose cyclophosphamide and aspirin (RACIN trial). Here the sequenced sample was PBMCs, taken after low-dose radiotherapy plus immunotherapy. Source of these receptors: a female donor with ovarian cancer.

This clonotype was observed at least ten times. The chain employs TRBV5-4 and TRBJ2-3, with D possibly being TRBD1 (6 bases). The CDR3 runs 15 residues. The V end was cut by 0 bases, the J end by 2 bases, with 10 bases between. Germline V gene sequence: CDR1 SGHNT, CDR2 YYREEE (reference sequence). The CDR3 here is CASSLEGTITDTQYF. The CDR3 DNA reads TGTGCCAGCAGCTTGGAAGGGACAATCACAGATACGCAGTATTTT.

This clonotype was recorded many times. This chain joins TRBV29-1 and TRBJ2-5, with D hard to call. The CDR3 length is 11 residues. CDR1 and CDR2 (germline): SQVTM, ANQGSEA. With 8 bases removed from V and 4 bases from J, the gap between germline ends came to 11 bases. This chain's CDR3 is CSTPRGETQYF. The DNA for the CDR3 is TGCAGCACCCCCCGCGGAGAGACCCAGTACTTC.

This clonotype was picked up many times. V is TRBV20-1 and J is TRBJ2-1; 8 bases map to TRBD1. This CDR3 has 12 residues. The J segment lost 10 bases and the V segment lost 4 bases, leaving 6 bases of the junction unmatched. Germline values: CDR1 DFQATT, CDR2 SNEGSKA (reference sequence). The CDR3 loop reads CSANRQGNEQFF. In nucleotides, the CDR3 is TGCAGTGCTAACCGACAGGGGAACGAGCAGTTCTTC.

This sequence joins TRBV7-6 and TRBJ2-1, with 8 nucleotides matching TRBD1. The CDR3 covers 17 residues. CDR1 and CDR2 from the germline V gene are SGHVS and FNYEAQ. V lost 0 bases and J lost 8; bases outside the gene matches: 12. The CDR3 DNA reads TGTGCCAGCAGCTTAGCCGACAGGGGAATCACAGTACATGAGCAGTTCTTC. Encoded protein: CASSLADRGITVHEQFF.